The rows below give T cell receptor beta chains drawn from one sample of a study of circulating CD8 cells and anti-PD-1 response in melanoma. TCRdb reprocessed the reads with MiXCR, giving one entry per CDR3 protein. The sample includes 1,500 to 2,000 distinct CDR3 sequences, about 8.5% seen only once; the top ten take under 7%. The sample consisted of CD8+ T cells from PBMCs, taken at baseline or after one month of anti-PD-1 therapy (not recorded which). The source of these receptors is a human donor with melanoma. CDR3s include the opening cysteine and the closing phenylalanine or tryptophan. Each record gives: V gene, clone size, J gene, D gene, CDR3 protein, CDR3 DNA. The D gene is left open where the match is weak. Clone size appears in some rows only: once, few, many, or a class for an expanded clone.

TRBV9	NA	TRBJ2-1	NA	CASRGTAGNEQFF	TGTGCCAGCCGCGGGACAGCAGGAAATGAGCAGTTCTTC
TRBV19	NA	TRBJ1-1	NA	CASSGRSSTEAFF	TGTGCCAGTAGCGGCAGGTCAAGCACTGAAGCTTTCTTT
TRBV9	few	TRBJ2-3	NA	CASSVESTGPTDTQYF	TGTGCCAGCAGCGTAGAGTCCACAGGGCCTACAGATACGCAGTATTTT
TRBV19	NA	TRBJ2-7	TRBD1	CASSIGSGQTYEQYF	TGTGCCAGTAGTATCGGTTCGGGACAGACCTACGAGCAGTACTTC
TRBV9	NA	TRBJ2-2	TRBD2	CASRASGETGELFF	TGTGCCAGCAGGGCTAGCGGGGAAACCGGGGAGCTGTTTTTT
TRBV4-2	NA	TRBJ1-1	NA	CASSPGPTPEAFF	TGTGCCAGCAGCCCGGGGCCAACCCCCGAAGCGTTCTTT
TRBV7-9	medium-sized	TRBJ1-1	NA	CASSEPGHKAFF	TGTGCCAGCAGCGAACCGGGACACAAAGCTTTCTTT
TRBV12-5	large	TRBJ2-3	TRBD1	CASGDDRVTDTQYF	TGTGCTAGTGGTGACGACAGGGTAACAGATACGCAGTATTTT
TRBV7-8	medium-sized	TRBJ2-5	TRBD2	CASSLGLAVNQETQYF	TGTGCCAGCAGCTTAGGACTAGCGGTGAACCAAGAGACCCAGTACTTC
TRBV29-1	medium-sized	TRBJ2-1	NA	CSLKWGNEQFF	TGCAGCCTGAAATGGGGGAATGAGCAGTTCTTC
TRBV5-1	NA	TRBJ2-7	NA	CASSFLDSYEQYF	TGCGCCAGCAGCTTCCTAGATTCCTACGAGCAGTACTTC
TRBV28	large	TRBJ2-7	NA	CASTESLSYEQYF	TGTGCCAGCACCGAGAGCCTCTCCTACGAGCAGTACTTC
TRBV6-4	medium-sized	TRBJ2-1	NA	CANPRDMGLDEQSF	TGTGCCAACCCCCGGGACATGGGCCTCGATGAGCAGTCCTTC
TRBV19	large	TRBJ1-3	NA	CASSMAESGYTIYF	TGTGCCAGTAGTATGGCCGAATCCGGATACACCATATATTTT
TRBV20-1	few	TRBJ1-6	NA	CSARNWDESPLHF	TGCAGTGCTAGAAATTGGGACGAATCACCCCTCCACTTT
TRBV14	large	TRBJ2-5	NA	CASSQEDVQETQYF	TGTGCCAGCAGCCAAGAGGACGTACAAGAGACCCAGTACTTC
TRBV7-3	medium-sized	TRBJ2-7	TRBD1	CASSLTPSGTGGFGEQYF	TGTGCCAGCAGCTTAACCCCATCCGGGACAGGGGGCTTCGGCGAGCAGTACTTC
TRBV27	medium-sized	TRBJ1-1	NA	CASTLGAEAFF	TGTGCCAGCACCTTGGGGGCGGAAGCTTTCTTT
TRBV19	medium-sized	TRBJ1-6	NA	CASGNDSPSPLHF	TGTGCCAGTGGAAATGACAGTCCGTCACCCCTCCACTTT
TRBV12-5	medium-sized	TRBJ2-2	TRBD1	CASGPDRGHNGELFF	TGTGCTAGTGGGCCGGACAGGGGGCATAACGGGGAGCTGTTTTTT
TRBV20-1	large	TRBJ2-3	NA	CSASWPDTQYF	TGCAGTGCTTCTTGGCCAGATACGCAGTATTTT
TRBV27	medium-sized	TRBJ2-1	NA	CASSLASPAYNEQFF	TGTGCCAGCAGTTTAGCTAGTCCCGCTTACAATGAGCAGTTCTTC
TRBV30	NA	TRBJ2-7	TRBD1	CAGMSGGYEQYF	TGTGCCGGAATGTCAGGGGGCTACGAGCAGTACTTC
TRBV29-1	large	TRBJ1-2	NA	CSVEGNNYGYTF	TGCAGCGTTGAGGGAAATAACTATGGCTACACCTTC
TRBV19	once	TRBJ2-7	TRBD2	CASQTSGDSYEQYF	TGTGCCAGCCAGACTAGCGGGGACTCCTACGAGCAGTACTTC
TRBV29-1	NA	TRBJ1-5	NA	CSVGGDTDQPQHF	TGCAGCGTTGGCGGGGACACGGATCAGCCCCAGCATTTT
TRBV19	large	TRBJ2-1	TRBD1	CASSIQGAGYNEQFF	TGTGCCAGTAGTATACAGGGGGCGGGTTACAATGAGCAGTTCTTC
TRBV7-9	medium-sized	TRBJ2-7	TRBD1	CASAGTGIYEQYF	TGTGCCAGCGCCGGGACAGGGATATACGAGCAGTACTTC
TRBV30	medium-sized	TRBJ2-1	NA	CAWSGGAYNEQFF	TGTGCCTGGAGCGGGGGCGCTTACAATGAGCAGTTCTTC
TRBV20-1	medium-sized	TRBJ2-3	NA	CSARAGDTQYF	TGCAGTGCTAGGGCGGGGGATACGCAGTATTTT
TRBV2	medium-sized	TRBJ2-3	NA	CASSPLSPLPSTDTQYF	TGTGCCAGCAGCCCACTCTCTCCACTTCCTAGCACAGATACGCAGTATTTT
TRBV11-3	NA	TRBJ2-3	TRBD2	CASSLMSGEPPDTQYF	TGTGCCAGCAGCTTAATGAGCGGGGAACCCCCGGATACGCAGTATTTT
TRBV28	large	TRBJ2-7	NA	CASSSSLAEQYF	TGTGCCAGCAGTTCGAGCCTAGCGGAGCAGTACTTC
TRBV6-2/TRBV6-3	medium-sized	TRBJ1-2	TRBD1	CASSYSSFRTGVRYGYTF	TGTGCCAGCAGTTACTCGAGTTTCCGGACAGGGGTACGTTATGGCTACACCTTC
TRBV5-6	few	TRBJ1-5	NA	CASSFPEEGNQPQHF	TGTGCCAGCAGCTTCCCCGAGGAGGGTAATCAGCCCCAGCATTTT
TRBV4-3	medium-sized	TRBJ1-1	NA	CASSHGPGDTEAFF	TGCGCCAGCAGCCACGGCCCGGGGGACACTGAAGCTTTCTTT
TRBV29-1	medium-sized	TRBJ2-1	TRBD2	CSVDLLAGVNEQFF	TGCAGCGTTGACTTACTAGCGGGGGTCAATGAGCAGTTCTTC
TRBV29-1	medium-sized	TRBJ2-3	NA	CSGIGQATNTQYF	TGCAGCGGGATAGGGCAGGCGACTAATACGCAGTATTTT
TRBV19	medium-sized	TRBJ1-5	NA	CASSIDLMTDNQPQHF	TGTGCCAGTAGTATAGATCTTATGACGGACAATCAGCCCCAGCATTTT
TRBV27	medium-sized	TRBJ2-7	NA	CASMEQGAYEQYF	TGTGCCAGCATGGAACAGGGAGCCTACGAGCAGTACTTC
TRBV11-2	medium-sized	TRBJ2-7	NA	CASSPDGAEQYF	TGTGCCAGCAGCCCAGATGGGGCGGAGCAGTACTTC
TRBV27	NA	TRBJ1-6	TRBD1	CASSWGQGSSYNSPLHF	TGTGCCAGCAGTTGGGGACAGGGAAGCTCCTATAATTCACCCCTCCACTTT
TRBV27	few	TRBJ2-1	NA	CATVEGGEQFF	TGTGCCACGGTTGAGGGGGGTGAGCAGTTCTTC
TRBV19	few	TRBJ1-1	NA	CASSIGSEAFF	TGTGCCAGTAGTATAGGGTCTGAAGCTTTCTTT
TRBV12-3/TRBV12-4	NA	TRBJ2-2	NA	CASSLGPNTGELFF	TGTGCCAGCAGTTTAGGACCGAACACCGGGGAGCTGTTTTTT
TRBV19	NA	TRBJ1-2	NA	CATPGGGPDGYTF	TGTGCCACCCCGGGGGGGGGGCCGGATGGCTACACCTTC
TRBV29-1	medium-sized	TRBJ2-6	TRBD1	CSVEIGRGRHGANVLTF	TGCAGCGTTGAAATAGGCAGGGGGCGACACGGGGCCAACGTCCTGACTTTC
TRBV19	large	TRBJ1-1	NA	CASSIGNTEAFF	TGTGCCAGTAGTATAGGGAACACTGAAGCTTTCTTT
TRBV12-5	medium-sized	TRBJ2-5	NA	CASGPTSYETQYF	TGTGCTAGTGGCCCTACTAGCTACGAGACCCAGTACTTC
TRBV20-1	medium-sized	TRBJ2-7	TRBD1	CSARGFRDSSYEQYF	TGCAGTGCTAGAGGCTTCCGGGACAGCTCCTACGAGCAGTACTTC
TRBV4-1	medium-sized	TRBJ2-3	NA	CATKAGYTSTDTQYF	TGCGCCACAAAGGCCGGCTACACTAGCACAGATACGCAGTATTTT
TRBV20-1	large	TRBJ2-7	TRBD2	CSATVLAGVTYEQYF	TGCAGTGCTACGGTACTAGCGGGGGTAACCTACGAGCAGTACTTC
TRBV4-1	medium-sized	TRBJ2-1	NA	CASSQADSYNEQFF	TGCGCCAGCAGCCAAGCGGACTCCTACAATGAGCAGTTCTTC
TRBV27	few	TRBJ1-6	NA	CASSLFGNSNSPLHF	TGTGCCAGCAGTTTATTTGGGAATTCGAATTCACCCCTCCACTTT
TRBV2	medium-sized	TRBJ1-1	NA	CASSGLGGQAFF	TGTGCCAGCAGTGGTCTGGGAGGGCAAGCTTTCTTT
TRBV2	medium-sized	TRBJ2-1	NA	CASSRSLDSISGNEQFF	TGTGCCAGCAGCCGAAGTTTAGACAGTATCTCGGGCAATGAGCAGTTCTTC
TRBV11-3	medium-sized	TRBJ2-1	NA	CASSLVSYNEQFF	TGTGCCAGCAGCTTAGTATCTTACAATGAGCAGTTCTTC
TRBV29-1	medium-sized	TRBJ1-2	NA	CSVDWAGNYGYTF	TGCAGCGTTGATTGGGCGGGGAACTATGGCTACACCTTC
TRBV19	medium-sized	TRBJ2-7	NA	CASSTAEWTNNNEQYF	TGTGCCAGTAGTACCGCCGAGTGGACTAACAACAACGAGCAGTACTTC
TRBV20-1	large	TRBJ2-7	NA	CSATPIEGKDEQYF	TGCAGTGCTACTCCCATTGAAGGGAAGGACGAGCAGTACTTC